This T cell receptor beta chain was identified during a study of stem cell transplantation in POMP-related autoinflammatory disease. Study observations and caveats: PRAID patients trended toward lower TRB diversity and higher clonality in all analyzed T-cell subsets.

Sequenced by immunoSEQ multiplex PCR; TCRdb stores in-frame clones only, minus some. The profile covers more than 25,000 clones, with approximately 86% appearing a single time and approximately 0.72% taken by the ten largest. A word on this clone: Its antigen is unidentified.

This CDR3 has 14 amino acids. Germline assignment: CDR1 MNHEY and CDR2 SVGAGI. V gave up 2 bases and J gave up 8 bases, with 12 bases separating them. The TCR was taken from a human donor with POMP-related autoinflammation and immune dysregulation (PRAID). This chain joins TRBV6-5 and TRBJ1-4; tentatively, D is TRBD1 (6 bases). This sample comprised CD4+ T cells from PBMCs, obtained before stem cell transplantation. CDR3 in DNA: TGTGCCAGCAGTTACGGGGGGGCAGGGGAAAAACTGTTTTTT. It encodes CASSYGGAGEKLFF.